Presented here are 21 T cell receptor beta chains from one specimen sequenced in a study of regulatory T cells in long-lasting Graves disease. Specified time point: newly diagnosed GD, antithyroid drugs for less than 3 months. Generation of the TCR library employed RNA extracted from PBMCs. iRepertoire HTBI primers and Arm-PCR of CDR3 regions built TCR beta libraries. Using its own MiXCR run on the multiplex PCR reads, TCRdb lists one record per CDR3 protein. The data hold about 470,000 distinct CDR3 sequences, with more than 13% observed a single time. These sequences were also reported in another study, on T cells in Graves' hyperthyroidism and ophthalmopathy.

The sample here was peripheral blood mononuclear cells (PBMCs), taken at new diagnosis, from a patient treated with antithyroid drugs. These receptors originate from a woman aged 25 to 39 with Graves disease.

A few counts support this clonotype. The chain links TRBV24-1 to TRBJ2-1, with TRBD1 matching 7 bases. This CDR3 is 14 amino acids long. Germline loops: CDR1 KGHDR, CDR2 SFDVKD. V was clipped by 6 bases and J by 9 bases; unmatched bases: 10. The CDR3 region has the DNA TGTGCCACCAGTCTCCGGACAGGTCAGCCTGAGCAGTTCTTC. Its translation is CATSLRTGQPEQFF.

In this sample, this clonotype turned up a few times. This sequence joins TRBV19 and TRBJ2-1; no firm D call. The CDR3 spans 15 residues. Deletions cut 8 bases from V and 4 bases from J, with 18 bases between. Per germline, CDR1 LNHDA and CDR2 SQIVND (reference sequence). The CDR3 spells CASCIDQDSYNEQFF. The DNA for the CDR3 is TGTGCCAGTTGCATAGACCAGGATTCATACAATGAGCAGTTCTTC.

V is TRBV27 and J is TRBJ2-1; TRBD2 aligns across 7 bases. The V and J ends lost 10 bases and 2 bases, in that order; junction bases with no gene match: 11. The CDR3 spans 15 residues. Germline-derived CDR1 and CDR2 are MNHEY and SMNVEV (reference sequence). CDR3: CAIRIRAGAYNEQFF. The CDR3 DNA reads as TGTGCCATCCGGATCAGGGCGGGGGCCTACAATGAGCAGTTCTTC.

This clonotype was detected only a few times. V usage is TRBV29-1 and J usage is TRBJ2-5; D perhaps matches TRBD2 (6 bases). The CDR3 loop spans 11 amino acids. Trimming removed 7 bases from V and 5 bases from J, with 11 bases in between. Germline CDR1 SQVTM, CDR2 ANQGSEA. CDR3: CSARREETQYF. The CDR3 coding sequence is TGCAGCGCCCGGAGGGAGGAGACCCAGTACTTC.

The sample holds many counts of this clonotype. The chain links TRBV20-1 to TRBJ2-4, with D possibly TRBD2 on 6 matching bases. The CDR3 sequence is 14 residues long. Per the germline V gene, CDR1 is DFQATT and CDR2 is SNEGSKA (reference sequence). Trimming pared 5 bases from V and 8 bases from J, leaving 19 bases between. CDR3 in amino acids: CSAGTPTLEDIQYF. DNA for the CDR3: TGCAGTGCTGGGACTCCCACTTTGGAGGACATTCAGTACTTC.

This clonotype has more than one count but fewer than ten. CDR3 DNA sequence: TGTGCCAGCAGCCAAGTGTTTGAAAAACTGTTTTTT. Its translation: CASSQVFEKLFF. The rearrangement links TRBV3-1 to TRBJ1-4, with no clear D. V was pared by 1 base and J by 7 bases, with 4 bases between. The CDR3 is 12 residues long. Germline V gene sequence: CDR1 LGHDT, CDR2 YNNKEL (reference sequence).

This clonotype was seen ten or more times. DNA for the CDR3: TGTGCCAGCAGTCGACCACAGGGAGGACTACAAGAGACCCAGTACTTC. It codes for CASSRPQGGLQETQYF. J is TRBJ2-5 and V is TRBV3-1; the D gene could be TRBD1 or TRBD2 (6 bases each). The CDR3 sequence is 16 residues long. Germline loops: CDR1 LGHDT, CDR2 YNNKEL (reference sequence). Trimming removed 6 bases at V and 2 bases at J, with 19 bases between.

Turning to this clonotype: A much larger clone differs by one base, so this may be a read error. The V call is TRBV10-3, the J call TRBJ2-1; 7 positions match TRBD2. From germline, CDR1 is ENHRY and CDR2 SYGVKD. The CDR3 loop spans 13 amino acids. For the CDR3, the DNA is TGTGCCATCAGTGAGAGCGGGATTGATGAGCAGTCCTTC. Translation: CAISESGIDEQSF.

This clonotype was picked up many times. The chain uses TRBV7-9 and TRBJ2-1; possible D gene TRBD1, 6 bases. The CDR3 loop spans 15 amino acids. V was pared by 3 bases and J by 3 bases, with 12 bases between. Germline V CDR1 and CDR2: SEHNR, FQNEAQ (reference sequence). The CDR3 DNA reads TGTGCCAGCAGCTTGGGCAGGGGAATCTACAATGAGCAGTTCTTC. Its protein is CASSLGRGIYNEQFF.

A few counts support this clonotype. The chain combines TRBV24-1 with TRBJ1-4; D is unclear. Trimming shortened V by 6 bases and J by 4 bases, and 14 bases separated the two germline ends. The CDR3 is 15 residues long. Germline V CDR1 and CDR2: KGHDR, SFDVKD. The CDR3 reads CATSPLTRRNEKLFF. The CDR3 nucleotides read TGTGCCACCAGTCCGTTGACACGCCGTAATGAAAAACTGTTTTTT.

This clonotype was detected ten times or more. The chain carries TRBV30 and TRBJ2-3; D is possibly TRBD2 (6 bases). V was shortened by 0 bases and J by 0 bases, with 13 bases between the two germline ends. The CDR3 contains 16 residues. CDR1 is GTSNPN and CDR2 is SVGIG in the germline V gene (reference sequence). This CDR3 is CAWSVSSATSTDTQYF. CDR3 DNA sequence: TGTGCCTGGAGTGTGTCTAGCGCAACTAGCACAGATACGCAGTATTTT.

CDR3 in amino acids: CASSPRVDRVNTEAFF. CDR3 nucleotides: TGTGCCAGCAGCCCTAGAGTTGACAGGGTGAACACTGAAGCTTTCTTT. V gene TRBV11-2 combines with J gene TRBJ1-1; 7 positions agree with TRBD1. The V gene end was trimmed by 5 bases and the J gene end by 0 bases; junction bases not matched to a gene: 9. Germline loops: CDR1 SGHAT, CDR2 FQNNGV. The CDR3 contains 16 residues.

This clonotype turned up a few times. The chain combines TRBV7-6 with TRBJ1-5; D is unclear. The CDR3 is 16 amino acids. Trimming took 5 bases from V and 6 from J, leaving 20 bases between them. The germline CDR1 and CDR2 sequences are SGHVS and FNYEAQ. CDR3 DNA: TGTGCCAGCAGCCCCTACCTGGCCTCAGTCGGTCAGCCCCAGCATTTT. Encoded protein: CASSPYLASVGQPQHF.

The table lists this clonotype with many counts. The chain couples TRBV20-1 to TRBJ2-7, with 7 bases aligning to TRBD2. The germline V gene encodes CDR1 DFQATT and CDR2 SNEGSKA (reference sequence). V was clipped by 2 bases and J by 3 bases; unmatched bases: 4. The CDR3 contains 13 residues. In DNA form, the CDR3 reads TGCAGTGCTAGATGGGGGGAGGGCTACGAGCAGTACTTC. Translation: CSARWGEGYEQYF.

There are a few counts of this clonotype. This chain uses TRBV3-1 with TRBJ2-2; D is undetermined. This CDR3 has 15 residues. Germline assignment: CDR1 LGHDT and CDR2 YNNKEL (reference sequence). V gave up 1 base and J gave up 6 bases, with 12 bases separating them. The CDR3 bases are TGTGCCAGCAGCCAAGGACGTAGCAGAGCCGGGGAGCTGTTTTTT. This gives the protein CASSQGRSRAGELFF.

This rearrangement joins TRBV10-2 to TRBJ2-7, with TRBD1 matching over 7 bases. This CDR3 has 14 residues. The V gene end was trimmed by 6 bases and the J gene end by 6 bases; junction bases not matched to a gene: 11. CDR1 WSHSY and CDR2 SAAADI come from the germline V gene. For the CDR3, the DNA is TGCGCCAGCAGGGAAGGCATGACAGGGTTCGAGCAGTACTTC. Translation: CASREGMTGFEQYF.

A few counts support this clonotype. The rearrangement joins TRBV30 to TRBJ2-1; TRBD2 agrees at 11 bases. Germline values: CDR1 GTSNPN, CDR2 SVGIG (reference sequence). This CDR3 is 15 amino acids long. The ends lost 4 bases at V and 8 bases at J; junction bases unmatched: 10. CDR3 nucleotide sequence: TGTGCCTGGAAGCACACTAGCGGGAGTGTCTATGAGCAGTTCTTC. As protein: CAWKHTSGSVYEQFF.

Comments on this clonotype: This may be a read error: a much more frequent sequence differs by one nucleotide. The chain carries TRBV4-1 and TRBJ2-7; no reliable D call. The J call may be incorrect, as the DNA end agrees better with TRBJ2-5. Germline CDR1 and CDR2: MGHRA and YSYEKL. The CDR3 spans 17 residues. The CDR3: CASSQAQRKGRQETQYF. The DNA for the CDR3 is TGCGCCAGCAGCCAAGCGCAGCGAAAGGGAAGGCAAGAGACCCAGTACTTC.

The chain carries TRBV12-3 or TRBV12-4 and TRBJ2-7; 7 bases agree with TRBD2. The V segment lost 8 bases and the J segment 3 bases; nucleotides outside the gene matches: 19. The CDR3 is made up of 17 amino acids. The CDR3 region has the DNA TGTGCCAGCGGAGACGGGAGGAGCGGAGCCGCCCTCTACGAGCAGTACTTC. This translates into CASGDGRSGAALYEQYF.

The rearrangement uses TRBV5-6 and TRBJ2-3, with D perhaps matching TRBD1 (6 bases). The CDR3 is 13 residues long. Germline V lookup: CDR1 SGHDT, CDR2 YYEEEE. V was shortened by 4 bases and J by 12 bases, with 18 bases between the two germline ends. The CDR3 is CASSRDNPKHQYF. As DNA, the CDR3 is TGTGCCAGCAGCCGGGACAATCCAAAGCACCAGTATTTT.

This clonotype has at least ten counts. The chain combines TRBV11-2 with TRBJ1-1; TRBD1 might be the D (6 bases). The germline V gene encodes CDR1 SGHAT and CDR2 FQNNGV. The V and J ends lost 0 bases and 0 bases respectively, with 8 bases between them. This CDR3 spans 15 amino acids. The CDR3, as DNA: TGTGCCAGCAGCTTAGACGGACAGATGAACACTGAAGCTTTCTTT. This translates into CASSLDGQMNTEAFF.